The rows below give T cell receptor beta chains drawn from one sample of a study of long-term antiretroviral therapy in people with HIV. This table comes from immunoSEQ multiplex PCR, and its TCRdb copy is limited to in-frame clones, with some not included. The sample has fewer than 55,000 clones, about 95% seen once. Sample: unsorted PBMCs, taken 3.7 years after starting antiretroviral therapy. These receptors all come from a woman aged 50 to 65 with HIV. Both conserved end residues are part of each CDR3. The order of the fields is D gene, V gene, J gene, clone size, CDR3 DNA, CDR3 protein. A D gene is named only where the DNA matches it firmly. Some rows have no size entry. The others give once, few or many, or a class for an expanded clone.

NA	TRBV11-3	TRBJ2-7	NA	TGTGCCAGCAGCTTAGGGGCGCAGTCGAAAGGGGATTACGAGCAGTACTTC	CASSLGAQSKGDYEQYF
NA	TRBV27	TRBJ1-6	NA	TGTGCCAGCAGCCGGACGGGGATTGTGGCACCCCTCCACTTT	CASSRTGIVAPLHF
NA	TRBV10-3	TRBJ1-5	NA	TGTGCCATCAGTGGGGACGGCAGCAATCAGCCCCAGCATTTT	CAISGDGSNQPQHF
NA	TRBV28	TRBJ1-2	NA	TGTGCCAGCAGTCCACCCTCGGGGAGACTCGGCTACACCTTC	CASSPPSGRLGYTF
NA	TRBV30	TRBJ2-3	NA	TGTGCCTGGAGGGGGCCGGATACGCAGTATTTT	CAWRGPDTQYF
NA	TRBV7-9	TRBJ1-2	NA	TGTGCCAGCAGCCCGTCCGGGGGGGGAGGCTACACCTTC	CASSPSGGGGYTF
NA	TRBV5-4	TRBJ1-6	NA	TGTGCCAGCAGCCCCCGGCAGGGATCCGTGAATTCACCCCTCCACTTT	CASSPRQGSVNSPLHF
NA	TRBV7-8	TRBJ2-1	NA	TGTGCCAGCAGCCGAACCCGAGAGGGGGGGGCGAATCAACCAGGGTACAATGAGCAGTTCTTC	CASSRTREGGANQPGYNEQFF
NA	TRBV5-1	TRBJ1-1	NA	TGCGCCAGCAGCTCCACATCCGGGACGGCCAGAATGAACACTGAAGCTTTCTTT	CASSSTSGTARMNTEAFF
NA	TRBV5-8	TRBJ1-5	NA	TGTGCCAGCAGCTCCAACAGGGAAGATCAGCCCCAGCATTTT	CASSSNREDQPQHF
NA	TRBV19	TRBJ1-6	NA	TGTGCCAGTAGTATGGACACCCTCAGCTCCTATAATTCACCCCTCCACTTT	CASSMDTLSSYNSPLHF
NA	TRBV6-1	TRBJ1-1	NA	TGTGCCAGCAGTGATAGAGAAGGGGCGCGAGCTTTCTTT	CASSDREGARAFF
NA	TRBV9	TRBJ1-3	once	TGTGCCAGCAGCGTAGGGGAGGTTGGAAACACCATATATTTT	CASSVGEVGNTIYF
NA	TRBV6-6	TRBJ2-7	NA	TGTGCCAGCAGTTACTCGGGCAGTTCCTACGAGCAGTACTTC	CASSYSGSSYEQYF
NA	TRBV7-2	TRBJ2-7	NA	TGTGCCAGCAGCCTTCTTGGATCAAGGGCAGGTTACGAGCAGTACTTC	CASSLLGSRAGYEQYF
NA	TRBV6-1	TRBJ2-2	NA	TGTGCCAGCAGTGAAGCTTTGCAGGGTCCCGGGGAGCTGTTTTTT	CASSEALQGPGELFF
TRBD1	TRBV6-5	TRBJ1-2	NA	TGTGCCAGCAGTTACAGACAGGGAAGCGGCTACACCTTC	CASSYRQGSGYTF
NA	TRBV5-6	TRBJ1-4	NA	TGTGCCAGCAGCTGGGGGGGCACCTCCGAAGGTAGACTGTTTTTT	CASSWGGTSEGRLFF
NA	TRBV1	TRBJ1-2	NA	TGCACCAGCAGCCAAGAATTGGGGGGGGGCTATGGCTACACCTTC	CTSSQELGGGYGYTF
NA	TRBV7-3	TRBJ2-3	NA	TGTGCCAGCAGCCCGGGGGTAGGTGATACGCAGTATTTT	CASSPGVGDTQYF
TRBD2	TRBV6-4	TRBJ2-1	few	TGTGCCAGCAGCCCCGGGGAGGGGAATGAGCAGTTCTTC	CASSPGEGNEQFF
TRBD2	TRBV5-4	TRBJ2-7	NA	TGTGCCAGCAGCCAAGGACTAGCGGGGGTAGCCTACGAGCAGTACTTC	CASSQGLAGVAYEQYF
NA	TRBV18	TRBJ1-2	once	TGTGCCAGCTCACCGGAACAGCTTACTAACTATGGCTACACCTTC	CASSPEQLTNYGYTF
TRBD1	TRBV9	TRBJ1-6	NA	TGTGCCAGCAATTCGCGACAGGGGAATTCACCCCTCCACTTT	CASNSRQGNSPLHF
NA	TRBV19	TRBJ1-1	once	TGTGCCAGTAGTCCACCGAAGGCCGGGCCCGGGTATCGAAACACTGAAGCTTTCTTT	CASSPPKAGPGYRNTEAFF
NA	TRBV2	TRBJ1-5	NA	TGTGCCAGCAGTGCGACTTATCAGCCCCAGCATTTT	CASSATYQPQHF
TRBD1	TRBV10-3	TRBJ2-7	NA	TGTGCCATCACGGGGGGGGACAGGGGCTCCTACGAGCAGTACTTC	CAITGGDRGSYEQYF
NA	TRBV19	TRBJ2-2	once	TGTACCAGCAGGACGGGGACGAACACCGGGGAGCTGTTTTTT	CTSRTGTNTGELFF
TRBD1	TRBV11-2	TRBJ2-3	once	TGTGCCAGCAGCTTGGACAGGGGCACAGATACGCAGTATTTT	CASSLDRGTDTQYF
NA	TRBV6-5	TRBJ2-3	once	TGTGCCAGCAGCCCTGGGCCCCCTCGGGGTACGCAGTATTTT	CASSPGPPRGTQYF
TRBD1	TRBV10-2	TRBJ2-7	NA	TGCGCCAGCAGTGATTCCTTCAGGACAGGGAGGTACGAGCAGTACTTC	CASSDSFRTGRYEQYF
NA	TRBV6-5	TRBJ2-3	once	TGTGCCAGCAGTTACGGGCAGGGAAGAGATACGCAGTATTTT	CASSYGQGRDTQYF
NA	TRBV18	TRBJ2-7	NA	TGTGCCAGCTCCCCCTCCGGGGGGCATGGCGAGCAGTACTTC	CASSPSGGHGEQYF
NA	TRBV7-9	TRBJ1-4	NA	TGTGCCAGCAGCCAGTCGACAGGAGGAGAGGAAAAACTGTTTTTT	CASSQSTGGEEKLFF
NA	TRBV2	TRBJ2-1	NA	TGTGCCAGCAGTGAACGACAGGCGGGCAATGAGCAGTTCTTC	CASSERQAGNEQFF
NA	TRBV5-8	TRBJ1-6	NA	TGTGCCAGCAGCATAAATAATTCACCCCTCCACTTT	CASSINNSPLHF
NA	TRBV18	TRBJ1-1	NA	TGTGCCAGCTCACCACTGACCTTGGCGTCTACAGGGAACACTGAAGCTTTCTTT	CASSPLTLASTGNTEAFF
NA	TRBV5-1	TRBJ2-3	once	TGCGCCAGCAGCTTTGGGCAGAGCACAGATACGCAGTATTTT	CASSFGQSTDTQYF
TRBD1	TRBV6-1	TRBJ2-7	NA	TGTGCCAGCAGAGGGACAGGATTCTCCGAGCAGTACTTC	CASRGTGFSEQYF
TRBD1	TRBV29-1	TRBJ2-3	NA	TGCAGCGTCGGTTCGGGACAGTTCCCAGATACGCAGTATTTT	CSVGSGQFPDTQYF
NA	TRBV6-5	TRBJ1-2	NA	TGTGCCAGCAGTTACTCAGAACGGTGGCCTGGCTACACCTTC	CASSYSERWPGYTF
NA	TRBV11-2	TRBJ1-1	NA	TGTGCCAGCAGCCCCAGGGGTGGTGGGAACACTGAAGCTTTCTTT	CASSPRGGGNTEAFF
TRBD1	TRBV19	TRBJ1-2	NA	TGTGCCAGTAGTACCCGGGACAGGGTACATGGCTACACCTTC	CASSTRDRVHGYTF
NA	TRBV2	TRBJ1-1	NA	TGTGCCAGCACCCTTGACAGCTTTGAAGCTTTCTTT	CASTLDSFEAFF
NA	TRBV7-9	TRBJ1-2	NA	TGTGCCAGCAGCTTATCCGATATAGCTAACTATGGCTACACCTTC	CASSLSDIANYGYTF
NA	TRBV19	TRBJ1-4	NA	TGTGCCAGTAGTATTCGCTCGGGGGCAACTAATGAAAAACTGTTTTTT	CASSIRSGATNEKLFF
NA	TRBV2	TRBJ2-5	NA	TGTGCCAGTCCCCCGGGGGAGGCAGAGACCCAGTACTTC	CASPPGEAETQYF
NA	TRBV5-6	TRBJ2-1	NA	TGTGCCAGCAGCTTGGCAGGGCCGCAGTTCTTC	CASSLAGPQFF